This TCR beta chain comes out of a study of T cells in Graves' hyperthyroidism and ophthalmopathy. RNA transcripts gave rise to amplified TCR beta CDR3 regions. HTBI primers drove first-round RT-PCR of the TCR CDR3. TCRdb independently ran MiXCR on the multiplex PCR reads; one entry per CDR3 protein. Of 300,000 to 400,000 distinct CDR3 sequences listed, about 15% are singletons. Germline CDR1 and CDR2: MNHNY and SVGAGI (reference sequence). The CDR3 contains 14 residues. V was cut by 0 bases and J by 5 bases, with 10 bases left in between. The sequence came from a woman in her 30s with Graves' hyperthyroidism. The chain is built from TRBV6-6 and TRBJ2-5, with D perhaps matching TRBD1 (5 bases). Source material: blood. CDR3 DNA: TGTGCCAGCAGTTACTCTAGGGGCTGGGAGACCCAGTACTTC. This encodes CASSYSRGWETQYF.